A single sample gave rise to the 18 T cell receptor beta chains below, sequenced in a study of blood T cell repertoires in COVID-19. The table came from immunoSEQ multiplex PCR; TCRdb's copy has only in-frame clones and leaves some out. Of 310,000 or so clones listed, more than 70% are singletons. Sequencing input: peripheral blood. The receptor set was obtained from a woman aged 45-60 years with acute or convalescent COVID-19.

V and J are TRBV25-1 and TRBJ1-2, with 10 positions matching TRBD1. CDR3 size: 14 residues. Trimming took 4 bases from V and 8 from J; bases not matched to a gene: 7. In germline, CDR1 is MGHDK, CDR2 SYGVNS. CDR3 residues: CASSGTGGASGYTF. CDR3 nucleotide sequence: TGTGCCAGCAGTGGGACAGGGGGAGCGAGCGGCTACACCTTC.

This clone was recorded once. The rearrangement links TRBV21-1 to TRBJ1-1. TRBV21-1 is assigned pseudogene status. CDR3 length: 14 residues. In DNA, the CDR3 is TGTGCCAGCAGCAAAGCGGAGGCCGTCACTGAAGCTTTCTTT. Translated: CASSKAEAVTEAFF.

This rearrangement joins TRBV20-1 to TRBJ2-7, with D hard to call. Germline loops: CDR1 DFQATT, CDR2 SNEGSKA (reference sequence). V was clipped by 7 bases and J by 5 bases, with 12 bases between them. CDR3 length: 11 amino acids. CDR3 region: CSVQDSHEQYF. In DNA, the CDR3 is TGCAGTGTACAAGATTCCCACGAGCAGTACTTC.

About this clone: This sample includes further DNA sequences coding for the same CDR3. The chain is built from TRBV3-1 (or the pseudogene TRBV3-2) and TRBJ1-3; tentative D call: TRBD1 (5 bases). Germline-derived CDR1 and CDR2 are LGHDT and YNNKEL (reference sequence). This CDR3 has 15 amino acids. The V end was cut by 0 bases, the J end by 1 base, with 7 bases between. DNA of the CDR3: TGTGCCAGCAGCCAAGATGGGGGGTCTGGAAACACCATATATTTT. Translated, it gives CASSQDGGSGNTIYF.

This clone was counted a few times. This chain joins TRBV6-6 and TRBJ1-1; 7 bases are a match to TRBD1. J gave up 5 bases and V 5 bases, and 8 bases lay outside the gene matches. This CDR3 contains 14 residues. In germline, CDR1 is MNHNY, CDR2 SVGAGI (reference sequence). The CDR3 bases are TGTGCCAGCAGTAACCCAGGGGGTGGGACTGAAGCTTTCTTT. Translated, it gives CASSNPGGGTEAFF.

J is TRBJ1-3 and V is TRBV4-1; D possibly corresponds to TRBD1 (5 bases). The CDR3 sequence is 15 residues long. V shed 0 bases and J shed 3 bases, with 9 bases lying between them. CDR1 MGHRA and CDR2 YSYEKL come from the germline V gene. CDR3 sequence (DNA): TGCGCCAGCAGCCAAGATAGGGGATTTGGAAACACCATATATTTT. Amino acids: CASSQDRGFGNTIYF.

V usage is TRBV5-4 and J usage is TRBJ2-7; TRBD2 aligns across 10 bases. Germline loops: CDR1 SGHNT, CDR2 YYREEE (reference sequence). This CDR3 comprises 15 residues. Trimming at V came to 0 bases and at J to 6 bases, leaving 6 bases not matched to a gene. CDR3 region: CASSLGLAGDREQYF. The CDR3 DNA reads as TGTGCCAGCAGCTTGGGGCTAGCGGGAGACCGCGAGCAGTACTTC. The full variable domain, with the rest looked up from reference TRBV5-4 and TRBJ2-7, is ETGVTQSPTHLIKTRGQQVTLRCSSQSGHNTVSWYQQALGQGPQFIFQYYREEENGRGNFPPRFSGLQFPNYSSELNVNALELDDSALYLCASSLGLAGDREQYFGPGTRLTVT.

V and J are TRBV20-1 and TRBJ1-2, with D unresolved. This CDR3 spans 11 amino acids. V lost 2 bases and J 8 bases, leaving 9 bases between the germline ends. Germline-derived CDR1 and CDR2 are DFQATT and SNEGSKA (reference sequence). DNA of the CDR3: TGCAGTGCTAGATCCTCTGAGGGCTACACCTTC. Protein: CSARSSEGYTF.

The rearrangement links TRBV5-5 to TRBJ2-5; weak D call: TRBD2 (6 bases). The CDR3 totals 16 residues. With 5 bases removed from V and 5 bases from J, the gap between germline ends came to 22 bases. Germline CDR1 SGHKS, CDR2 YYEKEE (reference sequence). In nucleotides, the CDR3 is TGTGCCAGCAGTTCCGGGACTCAAAGATCGGGGGAGACCCAGTACTTC. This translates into CASSSGTQRSGETQYF.

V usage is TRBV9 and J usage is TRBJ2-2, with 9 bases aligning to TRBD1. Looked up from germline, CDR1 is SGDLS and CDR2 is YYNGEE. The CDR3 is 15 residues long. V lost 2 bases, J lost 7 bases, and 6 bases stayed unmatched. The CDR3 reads CASSVTGGNDGELFF. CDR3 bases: TGTGCCAGCAGCGTTACAGGGGGCAACGACGGGGAGCTGTTTTTT.

CDR3 region: CSVVYRANYGYTF. In DNA, the CDR3 is TGCAGCGTGGTTTACAGGGCTAACTATGGCTACACCTTC. The chain has TRBV29-1 and TRBJ1-2; D perhaps matches TRBD1 (6 bases). V lost 6 bases and J 0 bases, leaving 11 bases between the germline ends. This CDR3 has 13 amino acids. The germline V gene encodes CDR1 SQVTM and CDR2 ANQGSEA.

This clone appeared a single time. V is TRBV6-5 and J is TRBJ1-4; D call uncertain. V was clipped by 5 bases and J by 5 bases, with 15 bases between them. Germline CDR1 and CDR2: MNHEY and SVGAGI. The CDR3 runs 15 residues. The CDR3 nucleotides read TGTGCCAGCAGTAGCCAGGTGTGGGAGAATGAAAAACTGTTTTTT. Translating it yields CASSSQVWENEKLFF.

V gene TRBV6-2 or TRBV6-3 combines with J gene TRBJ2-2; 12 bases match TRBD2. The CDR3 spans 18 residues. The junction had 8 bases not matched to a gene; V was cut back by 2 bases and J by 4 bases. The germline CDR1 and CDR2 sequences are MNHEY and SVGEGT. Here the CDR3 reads CASSYVLAGGPATGELFF. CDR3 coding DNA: TGTGCCAGCAGTTACGTCCTAGCGGGAGGGCCCGCCACCGGGGAGCTGTTTTTT.

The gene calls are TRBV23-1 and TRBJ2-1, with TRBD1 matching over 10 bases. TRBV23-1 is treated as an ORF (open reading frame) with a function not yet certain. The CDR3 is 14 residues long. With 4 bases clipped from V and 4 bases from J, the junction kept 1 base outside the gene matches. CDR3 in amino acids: CASSRDRGYNEQFF. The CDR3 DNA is TGCGCCAGCAGTCGGGACAGGGGATACAATGAGCAGTTCTTC.

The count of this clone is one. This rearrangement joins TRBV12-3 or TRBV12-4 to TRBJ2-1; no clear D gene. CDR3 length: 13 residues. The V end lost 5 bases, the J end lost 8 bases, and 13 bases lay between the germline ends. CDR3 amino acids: CASSPRPRHEQFF. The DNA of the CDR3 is TGTGCCAGCAGTCCTCGCCCTAGGCATGAGCAGTTCTTC.

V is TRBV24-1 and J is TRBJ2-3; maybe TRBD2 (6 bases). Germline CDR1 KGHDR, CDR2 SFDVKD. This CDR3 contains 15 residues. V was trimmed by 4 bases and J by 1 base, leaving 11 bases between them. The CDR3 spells CATSDPSSGTDTQYF. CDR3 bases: TGTGCCACCAGTGACCCCTCTAGCGGCACAGATACGCAGTATTTT.

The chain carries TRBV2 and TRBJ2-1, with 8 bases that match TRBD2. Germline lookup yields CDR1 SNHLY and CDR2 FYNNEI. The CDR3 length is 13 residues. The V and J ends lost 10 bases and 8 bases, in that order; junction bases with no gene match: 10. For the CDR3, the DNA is TGTGCCACCTTGGGCCCGGGAGGGGATGAGCAGTTCTTC. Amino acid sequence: CATLGPGGDEQFF.

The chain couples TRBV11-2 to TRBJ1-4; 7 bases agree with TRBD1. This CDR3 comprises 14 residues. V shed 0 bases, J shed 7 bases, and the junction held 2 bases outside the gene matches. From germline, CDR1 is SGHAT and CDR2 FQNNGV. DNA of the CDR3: TGTGCCAGCAGCTTAGACAGGGGGAGTGAAAAACTGTTTTTT. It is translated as CASSLDRGSEKLFF.